The 20 T cell receptor beta chains below all came from one sample that was sequenced in a study of beta chain features in type 1 diabetes. Study-level findings and limits: TCRB CDR3 length was moderately but significantly reduced in all four CD4+ subsets of Type 1 diabetes patients.

Their specific antigens are unknown. Every isolated RNA sample was fully reverse transcribed, so sequencing captured expressed TCRB transcripts. Using immunoSEQ multiplex PCR, the repertoire was profiled, and TCRdb retains in-frame clones only, with some absent. The sample has about 650,000 clones; 9.5% to 15% are singletons. Sequencing input: naive CD4+ T cells from blood. Receptors were obtained from a man younger than 40 with type 1 diabetes.

The rearrangement links TRBV18 to TRBJ1-1, with 9 bases matching TRBD1. V trimming: 0 bases; J trimming: 0 bases; junction bases outside the gene matches: 5. Per germline, CDR1 KGHSH and CDR2 LQKENI. The CDR3 extends over 17 amino acids. As DNA, the CDR3 is TGTGCCAGCTCACCACCACAGGGGGCTTTTCTGAACACTGAAGCTTTCTTT. Translated, it gives CASSPPQGAFLNTEAFF.

This clone was detected a few times. V is TRBV7-6 and J is TRBJ1-5; tentatively, D is TRBD1 (5 bases). Germline loops: CDR1 SGHVS, CDR2 FNYEAQ. CDR3 size: 14 residues. V gave up 2 bases and J gave up 6 bases, with 11 bases separating them. DNA of the CDR3: TGTGCCAGCAGCTTAAGGCCAGGGCGTCAGCCCCAGCATTTT. Amino acid sequence: CASSLRPGRQPQHF. The entire variable domain, with the rest obtained from reference TRBV7-6 and TRBJ1-5, is as follows: GAGVSQSPRYKVTKRGQDVALRCDPISGHVSLYWYRQALGQGPEFLTYFNYEAQQDKSGLPNDRFSAERPEGSISTLTIQRTEQRDSAMYRCASSLRPGRQPQHFGDGTRLSIL.

This sequence joins TRBV30 and TRBJ1-3; 9 positions match TRBD1. The germline CDR1 and CDR2 sequences are GTSNPN and SVGIG (reference sequence). The CDR3 extends over 15 amino acids. With 5 bases clipped from V and 0 bases from J, the junction kept 5 bases outside the gene matches. The CDR3 loop reads CAWGTGRNSGNTIYF. The DNA of the CDR3 is TGTGCCTGGGGGACAGGGCGAAACTCTGGAAACACCATATATTTT.

The genes are TRBV6-5 and TRBJ2-2; either TRBD1 or TRBD2 may supply D (5 bases each). The V gene lost 7 bases and the J gene lost 1 base, with 13 bases spanning the gap. Germline V CDR1 and CDR2: MNHEY, SVGAGI. The CDR3 runs to 15 residues. The CDR3 DNA sequence: TGTGCCAGCACCGAGGGGTTCCTGAACACCGGGGAGCTGTTTTTT. This sequence encodes CASTEGFLNTGELFF.

This clone was found a few times. This chain joins TRBV6-5 and TRBJ1-1; unclear D gene. The CDR3 sequence is 16 residues long. Trimming took off 3 bases at V and 0 bases at J, with 14 bases between the two ends. Looked up from germline, CDR1 is MNHEY and CDR2 is SVGAGI. CDR3 sequence reads: CASSYKGSSMNTEAFF. DNA for the CDR3: TGTGCCAGCAGTTATAAAGGATCCTCCATGAACACTGAAGCTTTCTTT.

V usage is TRBV11-2 and J usage is TRBJ1-4, with 9 bases fitting TRBD1. The CDR3 is 14 residues long. The germline CDR1 and CDR2 sequences are SGHAT and FQNNGV. After removal of 5 bases from V and 7 bases from J, the junction contained 5 bases not matched to a gene. CDR3 sequence: CASSAGQGPEKLFF. The CDR3 DNA sequence: TGTGCCAGCAGCGCGGGACAGGGTCCTGAAAAACTGTTTTTT.

The chain is built from TRBV30 and TRBJ1-2, with D possibly TRBD1 on 5 matching bases. The V end was cut by 0 bases, the J end by 5 bases, with 7 bases between. The CDR3 is 12 residues long. Germline assignment: CDR1 GTSNPN and CDR2 SVGIG (reference sequence). CDR3 in amino acids: CAWSVGLYGYTF. The CDR3 DNA is TGTGCCTGGAGTGTGGGACTTTATGGCTACACCTTC.

The table lists this clone with a few counts. The chain couples TRBV11-2 to TRBJ1-2; perhaps TRBD1 as D (6 bases). Germline values: CDR1 SGHAT, CDR2 FQNNGV. The CDR3 has 15 amino acids. Between the trimmed V and J ends, which lost 5 bases and 7 bases, there was a span of 20 bases. CDR3 sequence (DNA): TGTGCCAGCAGCCCATACAGGGACGGCCATTCTGGCTACACCTTC. It specifies CASSPYRDGHSGYTF.

This clone was counted only a few times. The chain links TRBV6-5 to TRBJ2-7; D call uncertain. The ends were cut back, 6 bases at V and 3 bases at J, with 12 bases in the middle. Looked up from germline, CDR1 is MNHEY and CDR2 is SVGAGI. CDR3 length: 13 amino acids. The CDR3: CASSQGRIYEQYF. DNA of the CDR3: TGTGCCAGCAGCCAAGGACGGATCTACGAGCAGTACTTC.

J is TRBJ1-1 and V is TRBV13; 8 bases are shared with TRBD1. Germline CDR1 is PRHDT and CDR2 is FYEKMQ (reference sequence). CDR3 size: 15 residues. Trimming took 5 bases from V and 5 from J; bases not matched to a gene: 10. The CDR3 here is CASSLAGQGFTEAFF. The CDR3 coding sequence is TGTGCCAGCAGCCTTGCTGGACAGGGATTTACTGAAGCTTTCTTT.

This chain joins TRBV9 and TRBJ2-2; tentative D call: TRBD1 (5 bases). The V gene lost 0 bases and the J gene lost 5 bases, with 11 bases spanning the gap. Germline lookup yields CDR1 SGDLS and CDR2 YYNGEE. The length of the CDR3 is 15 residues. The CDR3 here is CASSVEGRATGELFF. The CDR3 DNA sequence: TGTGCCAGCAGCGTAGAAGGCAGGGCAACCGGGGAGCTGTTTTTT.

The chain recombines TRBV5-1 with TRBJ2-3, with a tentative D call TRBD2 (6 bases). The CDR3 runs 14 residues. Trimming stripped 2 bases from V and 4 bases from J, with 11 bases between. Germline V gene sequence: CDR1 SGHRS, CDR2 YFSETQ. CDR3: CASSLPGEADTQYF. In DNA, the CDR3 is TGCGCCAGCAGCTTACCCGGGGAGGCAGATACGCAGTATTTT.

This clone was seen only a few times. V is TRBV19 and J is TRBJ2-1; D unclear. V was trimmed by 3 bases and J by 6 bases, leaving 15 bases between them. This CDR3 has 15 residues. Germline CDR1 LNHDA, CDR2 SQIVND (reference sequence). The CDR3 sequence: CASSISEVRRNEQFF. CDR3 nucleotide sequence: TGTGCCAGTAGTATTTCTGAGGTGAGGCGCAATGAGCAGTTCTTC.

As concerns this clone: This CDR3 is also generated by other DNA sequences in the sample. The rearrangement links TRBV9 to TRBJ2-7, with a possible D match to TRBD1 (6 bases). The V gene lost 0 bases and the J gene lost 6 bases, with 10 bases spanning the gap. Per the germline V gene, CDR1 is SGDLS and CDR2 is YYNGEE. The CDR3 has 13 amino acids. The DNA for the CDR3 is TGTGCCAGCAGCGTAGAACAGGGTGGCGAGCAGTACTTC. Protein: CASSVEQGGEQYF.

This chain uses TRBV10-3 with TRBJ2-5, with D possibly being TRBD1 or TRBD2 (6 bases each). Deletions cut 10 bases from V and 3 bases from J, with 24 bases between. The CDR3 sequence is 16 residues long. The germline CDR1 and CDR2 sequences are ENHRY and SYGVKD. CDR3 sequence reads: CATGGPIGGKEETQYF. CDR3 nucleotide sequence: TGTGCCACCGGGGGCCCAATAGGGGGAAAGGAAGAGACCCAGTACTTC.

This clone has a handful of counts. This chain links TRBV29-1 with TRBJ2-1, with 7 nucleotides matching TRBD1. V shed 5 bases and J 3 bases; nucleotides not matched to a gene: 10. Germline-derived CDR1 and CDR2 are SQVTM and ANQGSEA. The CDR3 has 15 amino acids. In DNA form, the CDR3 reads TGCAGCGTTAAAGCCGTTGGGACAGACTACAATGAGCAGTTCTTC. Encoded protein: CSVKAVGTDYNEQFF.

In its sample, this clone was seen a few times. Other nucleotide sequences in the sample specify the same CDR3. The J gene is TRBJ1-5, the V gene TRBV5-4; a possible D gene is TRBD1 (5 bases). CDR1 and CDR2 from the germline V gene are SGHNT and YYREEE (reference sequence). The CDR3 covers 14 residues. Trimming took off 2 bases at V and 1 base at J, with 7 bases between the two ends. The CDR3 protein is CASSLAGSNQPQHF. Written as DNA, the CDR3 is TGTGCCAGCAGCTTAGCAGGGAGCAATCAGCCCCAGCATTTT.

This clone was counted only a few times. This chain connects TRBV11-2 to TRBJ2-5; no definite D call. Trimming left V 4 bases short and J 0 bases short, with 3 bases between. Germline V gives CDR1 SGHAT, CDR2 FQNNGV. The CDR3 contains 12 residues. The CDR3 DNA follows: TGTGCCAGCAGCTCTCACCAAGAGACCCAGTACTTC. Translating gives CASSSHQETQYF.

This rearrangement joins TRBV7-3 to TRBJ2-7; 9 positions agree with TRBD1. The CDR3 extends over 16 amino acids. The V and J ends lost 0 bases and 5 bases, in that order; junction bases with no gene match: 8. Germline lookup yields CDR1 SGHTA and CDR2 FQGTGA. The CDR3, as DNA: TGTGCCAGCAGCTTAACCCCGGGACAGGGAAGCAACGAGCAGTACTTC. Its protein is CASSLTPGQGSNEQYF.

This clone appeared a single time. The chain is built from TRBV7-9 and TRBJ2-7, with D perhaps matching TRBD1 or TRBD2 (6 bases each). The length of the CDR3 is 15 residues. V lost 2 bases to trimming and J lost 3 bases, with 14 bases between them. CDR1 and CDR2 from the germline V gene are SEHNR and FQNEAQ (reference sequence). In DNA, the CDR3 is TGTGCCAGCAGCTTAACTAGCCGAGGGGGCTACGAGCAGTACTTC. Translation gives CASSLTSRGGYEQYF.